This entry lists 26 T cell receptor beta chains sequenced from one sample in a study of blood T cells in healthy people across ages. A second PCR, run for roughly 7 to 11 cycles, used a sample-barcoded 5' primer plus a J-beta primer mix. Each CDR3 protein gets one entry after TCRdb re-called the 5' RACE reads with MiXCR. The table includes over 500,000 distinct CDR3 sequences, approximately 52% detected once. The material sequenced was blood. These receptors originate from an elderly woman in good health.

This clonotype was detected many times. The rearrangement joins TRBV29-1 to TRBJ2-7, with 9 bases aligning to TRBD2. CDR3 length: 12 residues. The trim removed 7 bases at V and 0 bases at J, leaving 1 base unmatched. Germline lookup yields CDR1 SQVTM and CDR2 ANQGSEA. CDR3 loop: CSGLADSYEQYF. Written as DNA, the CDR3 is TGCAGCGGACTAGCGGACTCCTACGAGCAGTACTTC.

This clonotype was seen a few times. The rearrangement uses TRBV7-9 and TRBJ2-1, with unresolved D. The J call may be wrong; the DNA end is better matched by TRBJ2-7. The CDR3 length is 17 residues. CDR1 and CDR2 from the germline V gene are SEHNR and FQNEAQ (reference sequence). CDR3 loop: CASSLRFRVAEYNEQYF. The DNA of the CDR3 is TGTGCCAGCAGCTTAAGGTTTCGGGTAGCCGAATACAATGAGCAGTACTTC.

This clonotype was observed at least ten times. This chain links TRBV3-1 with TRBJ2-3; D ambiguous. Trimming left V 2 bases short and J 2 bases short, with 8 bases between. The CDR3 extends over 14 amino acids. The germline V gene encodes CDR1 LGHDT and CDR2 YNNKEL (reference sequence). CDR3 loop: CASSQRPATDTQYF. The CDR3 DNA follows: TGTGCCAGCAGCCAAAGACCGGCCACAGATACGCAGTATTTT.

This chain links TRBV4-1 with TRBJ2-1; the D is unclear. Deletions cut 4 bases from V and 5 bases from J, with 6 bases between. The CDR3 loop spans 12 amino acids. Germline assignment: CDR1 MGHRA and CDR2 YSYEKL. The CDR3 sequence is CASSPYDNEQFF. In nucleotides, the CDR3 is TGCGCCAGCAGCCCCTACGACAATGAGCAGTTCTTC.

This clonotype was recorded many times. The J gene is TRBJ2-1, the V gene TRBV5-1, with 10 bases aligning to TRBD1. The germline V gene encodes CDR1 SGHRS and CDR2 YFSETQ. The CDR3 is 17 residues long. The junction had 11 bases not matched to a gene; V was cut back by 6 bases and J by 2 bases. CDR3 loop: CASMVSAGTGAYNEQFF. DNA of the CDR3: TGCGCCAGCATGGTGTCGGCGGGGACAGGGGCCTACAATGAGCAGTTCTTC.

Worth noting for this clonotype: Sequence at one end of the junction differs from germline and may be a read error. This sequence joins TRBV9 and TRBJ1-6; TRBD1 aligns across 7 bases. This CDR3 is built from 16 residues. Germline V gene data show CDR1 as SGDLS and CDR2 as YYNGEE. CDR3 sequence reads: CARSPNLDRVHSPLHF. CDR3 in DNA: TGTGCCCGCAGCCCTAACTTAGACAGGGTGCATTCACCCCTCCACTTT.

As for this clonotype: One base away lies a much larger clone, so this may be a sequencing read error. The rearrangement links TRBV9 to TRBJ2-1; TRBD2 is a possible D gene (6 bases). The CDR3 sequence is 14 residues long. Germline V gene sequence: CDR1 SGDLS, CDR2 YYNGEE. The DNA of the CDR3 is TGTGCCGGCAGCGTAGAGGGGTTGGGGGGTGAGCAGTTCTTC. The encoded protein is CAGSVEGLGGEQFF.

Details on this clonotype: A single base separates this from a much larger clone, so it may be a read error. The chain is built from TRBV10-2 and TRBJ2-5; no clear D gene. V dropped 0 bases and J dropped 11 bases, with 13 bases sitting between them. Germline CDR1 and CDR2: WSHSY and SAAADI. The CDR3 extends over 13 amino acids. CDR3 residues: CASSESERNEQYF. CDR3 coding DNA: TGCGCCAGCAGTGAGTCGGAGCGAAATGAGCAGTACTTC.

V and J are TRBV7-9 and TRBJ2-3; 10 bases align to TRBD2. V was pared by 7 bases and J by 2 bases, with 6 bases of the junction left unmatched. The germline gives CDR1 SEHNR, CDR2 FQNEAQ (reference sequence). The CDR3 covers 15 residues. The CDR3 loop reads CASNLLAGVTDTQYF. CDR3 DNA sequence: TGTGCCAGCAACCTCCTAGCGGGGGTCACAGATACGCAGTATTTT.

The CDR3 sequence: CATSDPSGSTGELFF. The DNA of the CDR3 is TGTGCCACCAGTGATCCCAGCGGGAGTACCGGGGAGCTGTTTTTT. The gene calls are TRBV24-1 and TRBJ2-2, with 8 bases matching TRBD2. Trimming cost V 3 bases and J 5 bases; bases outside gene matches: 4. Germline loops: CDR1 KGHDR, CDR2 SFDVKD. This CDR3 is built from 15 residues.

This clonotype has only one observation. This sequence joins TRBV6-1 and TRBJ2-1, with TRBD2 matching 9 bases. The J segment lost 3 bases and the V segment lost 4 bases, leaving 7 bases of the junction unmatched. CDR1 and CDR2 from the germline V gene are MNHNS and SASEGT. This CDR3 has 16 residues. The CDR3 coding sequence is TGTGCCAGCAGTGGCACAGCGGGAGGAAGCTACAATGAGCAGTTCTTC. This codes for CASSGTAGGSYNEQFF.

Note on this clonotype: This clone may be a read error of a much larger clone one base away. The genes are TRBV6-5 and TRBJ2-5; no firm D call. Trimming pared 0 bases from V and 11 bases from J, leaving 13 bases between. In germline, CDR1 is MNHEY, CDR2 SVGAGI. This CDR3 has 13 residues. In DNA, the CDR3 is TGTGCCAGCAGTTACTCAGGGTGGGATGAGCAGTACTTC. Its protein is CASSYSGWDEQYF.

Concerning this clonotype: Being one base from a much bigger clone, this may be a read error. The gene calls are TRBV6-5 and TRBJ1-1, with TRBD1 as a possible D gene (6 bases). This CDR3 is built from 18 residues. The V gene's germline CDR1 is MNHEY and CDR2 SVGAGI. CDR3 nucleotide sequence: TGTACCAGCAGTTCTCACCATGGACAGAAGTCATTGAACACTGAAGCTTTCTTT. Protein product: CTSSSHHGQKSLNTEAFF.

Notes on this clonotype: A much larger clone lies a single base off, so this may be a read error. V gene TRBV7-3 combines with J gene TRBJ1-2; TRBD1 agrees at 9 bases. The CDR3 consists of 15 residues. Germline V CDR1 and CDR2: SGHTA, FQGTGA. The CDR3 sequence is CASSPGTGTNYGHTF. The CDR3 DNA follows: TGTGCCAGCAGCCCCGGGACAGGGACTAACTATGGCCACACCTTC. The full variable domain, its missing parts supplied by reference TRBV7-3 and TRBJ1-2, is GAGVSQTPSNKVTEKGKYVELRCDPISGHTALYWYRQSLGQGPEFLIYFQGTGAADDSGLPNDRFFAVRPEGSVSTLKIQRTERGDSAVYLCASSPGTGTNYGHTFGSGTRLTVV.

This clonotype was picked up many times. The J gene is TRBJ2-1, the V gene TRBV18, with D tentatively TRBD1 or TRBD2 (5 bases each). The V gene lost 1 base and the J gene lost 7 bases, with 14 bases spanning the gap. CDR1 and CDR2 from the germline V gene are KGHSH and LQKENI. The CDR3 consists of 15 residues. In DNA form, the CDR3 reads TGTGCCAGCTCACCACAGGAGGCAGGGCGGAATGAGCAGTTCTTC. Its protein is CASSPQEAGRNEQFF.

The chain joins TRBV9 to TRBJ2-6; perhaps D is TRBD1 or TRBD2 (6 bases each). CDR3 size: 18 residues. The germline V gene encodes CDR1 SGDLS and CDR2 YYNGEE. V was shortened by 0 bases and J by 0 bases, with 13 bases between the two germline ends. CDR3 nucleotides: TGTGCCAGCAGCGTAGGAGGGGGGCAGACCTCTGGGGCCAACGTCCTGACTTTC. It encodes CASSVGGGQTSGANVLTF.

This clonotype was seen at least ten times. This chain links TRBV27 with TRBJ2-1; possible D gene TRBD1, 5 bases. The germline gives CDR1 MNHEY, CDR2 SMNVEV (reference sequence). The CDR3 has 13 residues. The V end was cut by 7 bases, the J end by 9 bases, with 16 bases between. Written as DNA, the CDR3 is TGTGCCAGCACCCAGGGCCGTGGTGCTGAGCAGTTCTTC. Residues: CASTQGRGAEQFF.

A word on this clonotype: Possible read error: a much larger clone is one base away. This chain uses TRBV10-3 with TRBJ2-7; D perhaps matches TRBD1 (5 bases). V lost 10 bases and J lost 5, with 21 bases in between. The CDR3 runs 14 residues. Germline assignment: CDR1 ENHRY and CDR2 SYGVKD. In DNA, the CDR3 is TGTGCCACGCCGAGAGAAGGACACCCGAACGAGCAGTACTTC. It is translated as CATPREGHPNEQYF.

Note on this clonotype: Given the absence of the conserved phenylalanine or tryptophan at the CDR3 end, a read error is likely. J is TRBJ2-6 and V is TRBV14; perhaps TRBD1 as D (6 bases). The germline V gene has CDR1 SGHDN and CDR2 FVKESK. The CDR3 totals 18 residues. Trimming stripped 4 bases from V and 3 bases from J, with 19 bases between. The CDR3 nucleotides read TGTGCCAGCAGCCTAATGGGGGCATGGACGGTTGGGGCCAACGTCCTGACTTTA. This encodes CASSLMGAWTVGANVLTL.

This clonotype was seen more than once but under ten times. A much larger clone sits a single nucleotide away, making a read error possible. The chain carries TRBV7-2 and TRBJ2-7, with D maybe TRBD2 (5 bases). Per the germline V gene, CDR1 is SGHTA and CDR2 is FQGNSA. V was trimmed by 5 bases and J by 0 bases, leaving 11 bases between them. The length of the CDR3 is 14 residues. CDR3 sequence: CASSVSVSSYEQYF. The DNA for the CDR3 is TGTGCCAGCAGCGTTAGCGTCAGCTCCTACGAGCAGTACTTC.

This clonotype has a handful of counts. This chain joins TRBV9 and TRBJ1-4; possibly TRBD1 for D (5 bases). Germline V CDR1 and CDR2: SGDLS, YYNGEE. The CDR3 is 14 amino acids. The V end lost 0 bases, the J end lost 8 bases, and 11 bases lay between the germline ends. The chain's CDR3 is CASSVEAGNEKLFF. The CDR3 bases are TGTGCCAGCAGCGTAGAAGCAGGGAACGAAAAACTGTTTTTT.

The chain carries TRBV6-6 and TRBJ2-5, with 7 bases matching TRBD1. The CDR3 totals 16 residues. V was pared by 5 bases and J by 2 bases, with 11 bases of the junction left unmatched. CDR1 is MNHNY and CDR2 is SVGAGI in the germline V gene (reference sequence). CDR3 sequence (DNA): TGTGCCAGCAGTCCCCGGGACAGCAACACTCAAGAGACCCAGTACTTC. Its translation is CASSPRDSNTQETQYF.

This chain connects TRBV7-2 to TRBJ2-3; D unresolved. Germline CDR1 is SGHTA and CDR2 is FQGNSA. The CDR3 has 13 amino acids. Trimming shortened V by 4 bases and J by 7 bases, and 12 bases separated the two germline ends. The CDR3 DNA reads TGTGCCAGCAGCTCCCAGTCGGTGAATACGCAGTATTTT. As protein: CASSSQSVNTQYF. Filled out from reference TRBV7-2 and TRBJ2-3, the complete variable domain reads GAGVSQSPSNKVTEKGKDVELRCDPISGHTALYWYRQSLGQGLEFLIYFQGNSAPDKSGLPSDRFSAERTGGSVSTLTIQRTQQEDSAVYLCASSSQSVNTQYFGPGTRLTVL.

The chain couples TRBV6-6 to TRBJ1-1; D remains unclear. Germline V CDR1 and CDR2: MNHNY, SVGAGI (reference sequence). The V end was cut by 7 bases, the J end by 4 bases, with 10 bases between. The CDR3 loop spans 12 amino acids. This CDR3 is CASTLAGTEAFF. The CDR3 coding sequence is TGTGCCAGCACCCTAGCGGGCACTGAAGCTTTCTTT.

This clonotype has a count of ten or more. The chain employs TRBV20-1 and TRBJ2-5; D possibly corresponds to TRBD2 (7 bases). The V end was cut by 4 bases, the J end by 4 bases, with 16 bases between. The CDR3 spans 14 residues. In germline, CDR1 is DFQATT, CDR2 SNEGSKA (reference sequence). CDR3 protein: CSAKTGGRRETQYF. The CDR3 bases are TGCAGTGCTAAGACGGGGGGCAGACGAGAGACCCAGTACTTC.

This clonotype was observed many times. The rearrangement joins TRBV4-1 to TRBJ2-5; TRBD2 is a possible D gene (5 bases). This CDR3 has 15 residues. Germline V gene lookup returns CDR1 MGHRA and CDR2 YSYEKL. V lost 0 bases and J 2 bases, leaving 10 bases between the germline ends. The CDR3 bases are TGCGCCAGCAGCCAAGATCCGGGGTATCAAGAGACCCAGTACTTC. This codes for CASSQDPGYQETQYF.